The sequence of this T cell receptor beta chain was determined in a study of memory CD4+ T cells and cytomegalovirus serostatus. Single viable CD3+CD4+CD8-CD45RO+ cells were sorted as the memory CD4+ T cells. TCRdb's copy holds only in-frame clones and misses some; the assay was immunoSEQ multiplex PCR. The profile shows tens of thousands of clones, over 70% of them singletons. The CDR3 contains 13 residues. Trimming removed 5 bases from V and 6 bases from J, with 14 bases in between. The germline V gene has CDR1 SGHTA and CDR2 FQGNSA. What was sequenced was memory CD4+ T cells from blood. This TCR was recovered from an adult in good health and CMV-seronegative. The V and J genes are TRBV7-2 and TRBJ2-7; D gene uncertain. Here the CDR3 reads CASSPPGVGEQYF. Here the CDR3 DNA reads TGTGCCAGCAGCCCCCCCGGCGTCGGCGAGCAGTACTTC.